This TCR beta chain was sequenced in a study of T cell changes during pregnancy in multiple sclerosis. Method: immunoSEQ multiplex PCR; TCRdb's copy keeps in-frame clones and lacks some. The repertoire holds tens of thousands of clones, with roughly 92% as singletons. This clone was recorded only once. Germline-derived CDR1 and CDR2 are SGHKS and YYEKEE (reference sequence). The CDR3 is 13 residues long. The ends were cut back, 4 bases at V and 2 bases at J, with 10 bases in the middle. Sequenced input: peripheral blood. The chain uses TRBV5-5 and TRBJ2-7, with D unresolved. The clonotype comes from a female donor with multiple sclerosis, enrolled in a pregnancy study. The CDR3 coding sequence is TGTGCCAGCAGCCTGGTAGGACCCTACGAGCAGTACTTC. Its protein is CASSLVGPYEQYF.